The source of this TCR beta chain is a study of blood T cell repertoires in COVID-19. About the research overall: The samples span acute and convalescent COVID-19 from the United States, Italy and Spain. T cells, B-cell-depleted T cells, or PBMCs provided the cDNA or gDNA that served as material.

Generated by immunoSEQ multiplex PCR, the TCRdb table keeps only in-frame clones and is missing some. The table includes tens of thousands of clones, approximately 81% detected once. Sequencing was performed on peripheral blood. The TCR originated in an older woman with acute or convalescent COVID-19.

CDR3 sequence: CASSLLSGGAGLETQYF. The CDR3 region has the DNA TGTGCCAGCAGTCTCCTCAGCGGGGGGGCCGGGTTGGAGACCCAGTACTTC. The J gene is TRBJ2-5, the V gene TRBV7-8; TRBD2 agrees at 10 bases. Trimming at V came to 6 bases and at J to 5 bases, leaving 15 bases not matched to a gene. The CDR3 loop spans 17 amino acids. In germline, CDR1 is SGHVS, CDR2 FQNEAQ. Supplemented by reference TRBV7-8 and TRBJ2-5, the full variable domain reads GAGVSQSPRYKVAKRGQDVALRCDPISGHVSLFWYQQALGQGPEFLTYFQNEAQLDKSGLPSDRFFAERPEGSVSTLKIQRTQQEDSAVYLCASSLLSGGAGLETQYFGPGTRLLVL.